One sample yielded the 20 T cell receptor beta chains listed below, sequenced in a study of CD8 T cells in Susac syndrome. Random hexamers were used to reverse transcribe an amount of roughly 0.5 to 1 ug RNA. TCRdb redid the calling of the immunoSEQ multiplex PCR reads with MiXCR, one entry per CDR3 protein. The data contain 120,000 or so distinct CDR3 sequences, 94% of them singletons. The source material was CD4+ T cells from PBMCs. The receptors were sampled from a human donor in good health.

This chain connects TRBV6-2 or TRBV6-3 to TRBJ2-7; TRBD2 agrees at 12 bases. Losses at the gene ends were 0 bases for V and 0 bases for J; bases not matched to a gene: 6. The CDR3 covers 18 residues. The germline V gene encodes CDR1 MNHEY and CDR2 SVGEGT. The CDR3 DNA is TGTGCCAGCAGTTACTCCGAGACTAGCGGGAGAAACTCCTACGAGCAGTACTTC. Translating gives CASSYSETSGRNSYEQYF.

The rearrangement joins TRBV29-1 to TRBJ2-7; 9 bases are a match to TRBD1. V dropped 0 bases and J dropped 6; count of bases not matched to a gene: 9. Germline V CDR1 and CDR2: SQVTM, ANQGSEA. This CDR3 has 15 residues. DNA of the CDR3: TGCAGCGTTGAAGATCAAAGGGGACAGGGTATCGAGCAGTACTTC. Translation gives CSVEDQRGQGIEQYF.

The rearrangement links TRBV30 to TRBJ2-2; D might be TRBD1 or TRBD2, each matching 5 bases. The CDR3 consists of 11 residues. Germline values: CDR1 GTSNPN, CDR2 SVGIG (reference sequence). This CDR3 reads CARGLTGELFF. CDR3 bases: TGTGCGAGGGGCCTCACCGGGGAGCTGTTTTTT. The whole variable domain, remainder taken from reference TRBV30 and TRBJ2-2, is SQTIHQWPATLVQPVGSPLSLECTVEGTSNPNLYWYRQAAGRGLQLLFYSVGIGQISSEVPQNLSASRPQDRQFILSSKKLLLSDSGFYLCARGLTGELFFGEGSRLTVL.

The CDR3 coding sequence is TGTGCCAGCAGCTGCGGGAGGAATGAAAAACTGTTTTTT. Its translation: CASSCGRNEKLFF. The rearrangement uses TRBV3-1 and TRBJ1-4; D unresolved. CDR3 length: 13 amino acids. The germline gives CDR1 LGHDT, CDR2 YNNKEL (reference sequence). The ends were cut back, 5 bases at V and 5 bases at J, with 9 bases in the middle. Filled out from reference TRBV3-1 and TRBJ1-4, the complete variable domain reads DTAVSQTPKYLVTQMGNDKSIKCEQNLGHDTMYWYKQDSKKFLKIMFSYNNKELIINETVPNRFSPKSPDKAHLNLHINSLELGDSAVYFCASSCGRNEKLFFGSGTQLSVL.

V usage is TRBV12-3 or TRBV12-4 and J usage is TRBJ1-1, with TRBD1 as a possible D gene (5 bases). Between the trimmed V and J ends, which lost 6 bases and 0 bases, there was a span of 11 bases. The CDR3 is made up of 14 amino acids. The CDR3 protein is CASRRGGVNTEAFF. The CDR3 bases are TGTGCCAGCAGAAGGGGCGGGGTGAACACTGAAGCTTTCTTT.

CDR3 bases: TGTGCCAGCAGCCTAGAGGCAGGCACCATATATTTT. It yields the protein CASSLEAGTIYF. The chain uses TRBV7-9 and TRBJ1-3; no clear D. The length of the CDR3 is 12 residues. The V end was cut by 5 bases, the J end by 9 bases, with 11 bases between. Germline CDR1 and CDR2: SEHNR and FQNEAQ (reference sequence). Full variable domain (rest looked up from reference TRBV7-9 and TRBJ1-3): DTGVSQNPRHKITKRGQNVTFRCDPISEHNRLYWYRQTLGQGPEFLTYFQNEAQLEKSRLLSDRFSAERPKGSFSTLEIQRTEQGDSAMYLCASSLEAGTIYFGEGSWLTVV.

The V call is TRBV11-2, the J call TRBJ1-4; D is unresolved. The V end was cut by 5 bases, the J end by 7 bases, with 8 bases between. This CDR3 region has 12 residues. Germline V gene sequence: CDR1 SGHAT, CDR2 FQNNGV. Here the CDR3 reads CASSPIGEKLFF. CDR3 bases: TGTGCCAGCAGCCCTATCGGTGAAAAACTGTTTTTT.

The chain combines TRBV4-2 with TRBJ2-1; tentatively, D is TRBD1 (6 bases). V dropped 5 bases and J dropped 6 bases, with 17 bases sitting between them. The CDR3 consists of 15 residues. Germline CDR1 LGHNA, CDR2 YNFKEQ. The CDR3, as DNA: TGTGCCAGCAGCGGGGGCAGGGACACTCTCAATGAGCAGTTCTTC. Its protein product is CASSGGRDTLNEQFF.

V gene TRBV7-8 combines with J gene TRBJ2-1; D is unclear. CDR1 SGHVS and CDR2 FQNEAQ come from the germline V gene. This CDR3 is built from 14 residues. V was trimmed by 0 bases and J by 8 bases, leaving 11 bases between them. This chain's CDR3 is CASSLAAEMHEQFF. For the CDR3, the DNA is TGTGCCAGCAGCTTAGCTGCCGAGATGCATGAGCAGTTCTTC.

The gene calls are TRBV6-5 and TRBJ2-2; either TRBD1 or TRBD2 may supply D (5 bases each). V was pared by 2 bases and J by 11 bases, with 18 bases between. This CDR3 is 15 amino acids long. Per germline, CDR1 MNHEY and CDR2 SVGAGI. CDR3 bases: TGTGCCAGCAGTTACGAGAGGGACCCGGGCCATGAGCTGTTTTTT. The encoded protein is CASSYERDPGHELFF.

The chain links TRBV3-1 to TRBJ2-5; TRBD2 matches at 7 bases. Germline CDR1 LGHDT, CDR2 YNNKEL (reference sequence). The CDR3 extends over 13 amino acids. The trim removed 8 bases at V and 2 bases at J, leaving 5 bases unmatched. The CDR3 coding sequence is TGTGCCAGCGGGTCTAGCGGTCAAGAGACCCAGTACTTC. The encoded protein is CASGSSGQETQYF.

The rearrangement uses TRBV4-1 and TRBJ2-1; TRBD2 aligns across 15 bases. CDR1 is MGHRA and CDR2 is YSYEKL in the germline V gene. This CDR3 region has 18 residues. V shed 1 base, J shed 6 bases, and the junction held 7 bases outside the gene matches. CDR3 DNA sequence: TGCGCCAGCAGCCAAGTCGACCTGGGACTAGCGGGAGGCAATGAGCAGTTCTTC. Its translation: CASSQVDLGLAGGNEQFF.

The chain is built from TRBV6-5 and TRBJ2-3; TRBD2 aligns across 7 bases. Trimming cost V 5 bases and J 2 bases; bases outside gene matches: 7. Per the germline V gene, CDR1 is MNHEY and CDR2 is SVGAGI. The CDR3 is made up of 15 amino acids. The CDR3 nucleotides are TGTGCCAGCAGTAACGGACGGGGGGACACAGATACGCAGTATTTT. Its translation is CASSNGRGDTDTQYF.

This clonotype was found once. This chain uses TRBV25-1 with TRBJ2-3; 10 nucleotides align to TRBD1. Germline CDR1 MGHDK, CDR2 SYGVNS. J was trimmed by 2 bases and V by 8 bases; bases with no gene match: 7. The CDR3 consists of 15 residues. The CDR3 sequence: CASADRGHYTDTQYF. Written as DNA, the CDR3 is TGTGCCAGCGCTGACAGGGGGCACTACACAGATACGCAGTATTTT.

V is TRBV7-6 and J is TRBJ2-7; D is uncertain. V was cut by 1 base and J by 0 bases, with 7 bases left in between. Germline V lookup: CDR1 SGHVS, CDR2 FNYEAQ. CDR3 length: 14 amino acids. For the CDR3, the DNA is TGTGCCAGCAGCTTAGGAGACTCCTCCTACGAGCAGTACTTC. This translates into CASSLGDSSYEQYF.

Written as DNA, the CDR3 is TGTGCCTGGAGAAGAGGGCGAATGGGCTATCACACCTTC. Residues: CAWRRGRMGYHTF. The chain links TRBV30 to TRBJ1-2; unclear D gene. V lost 3 bases to trimming and J lost 12 bases, with 20 bases between them. Germline loops: CDR1 GTSNPN, CDR2 SVGIG (reference sequence). The CDR3 covers 13 residues. Supplemented by reference TRBV30 and TRBJ1-2, the full variable domain reads SQTIHQWPATLVQPVGSPLSLECTVEGTSNPNLYWYRQAAGRGLQLLFYSVGIGQISSEVPQNLSASRPQDRQFILSSKKLLLSDSGFYLCAWRRGRMGYHTFGSGTRLTVV.

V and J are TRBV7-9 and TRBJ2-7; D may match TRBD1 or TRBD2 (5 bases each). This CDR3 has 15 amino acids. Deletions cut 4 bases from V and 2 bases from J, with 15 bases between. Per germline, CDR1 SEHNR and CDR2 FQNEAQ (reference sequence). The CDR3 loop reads CASSSTSRDPYEQYF. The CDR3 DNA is TGTGCCAGCAGCTCGACCTCCAGGGACCCCTACGAGCAGTACTTC.

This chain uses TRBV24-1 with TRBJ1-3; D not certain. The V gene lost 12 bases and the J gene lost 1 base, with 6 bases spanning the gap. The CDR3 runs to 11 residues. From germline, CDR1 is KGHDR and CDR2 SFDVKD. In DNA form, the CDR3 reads TGTGCCGCGGCTTCTGGAAACACCATATATTTT. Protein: CAAASGNTIYF.

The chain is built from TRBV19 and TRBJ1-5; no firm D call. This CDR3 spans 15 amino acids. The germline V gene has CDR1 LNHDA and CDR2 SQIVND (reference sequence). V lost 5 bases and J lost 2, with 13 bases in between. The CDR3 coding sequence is TGTGCCAGTAGTCACTCAGGAGTAGGCAATCAGCCCCAGCATTTT. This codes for CASSHSGVGNQPQHF. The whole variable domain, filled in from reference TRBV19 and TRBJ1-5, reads DGGITQSPKYLFRKEGQNVTLSCEQNLNHDAMYWYRQDPGQGLRLIYYSQIVNDFQKGDIAEGYSVSREKKESFPLTVTSAQKNPTAFYLCASSHSGVGNQPQHFGDGTRLSIL.

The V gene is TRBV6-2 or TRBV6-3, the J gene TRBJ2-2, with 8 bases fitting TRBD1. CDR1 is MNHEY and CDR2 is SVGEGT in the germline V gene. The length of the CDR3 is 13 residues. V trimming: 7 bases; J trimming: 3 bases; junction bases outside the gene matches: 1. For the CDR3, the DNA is TGTGCCAGCACGGACAGGGACACCGGGGAGCTGTTTTTT. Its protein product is CASTDRDTGELFF.